Each of the 27 T cell receptor beta chains below was sequenced from the same sample in a study of metastatic and nonmetastatic thyroid tumors. Through MiXCR, TCRdb re-clonotyped the PCR reads. The top ten clones hold approximately 13% of a sample with more than 15,000 clones, approximately 25% of them seen once. No patient received treatment before thyroid surgery. Sequencing was done on a sample of adjacent normal tissue. The receptors here all came from a female donor with papillary thyroid cancer or a benign thyroid nodule (not recorded which). Some clones in this sample may be carry-over from other donors' samples.

The gene calls are TRBV30 and TRBJ2-2, with 12 bases fitting TRBD2. Trimming cost V 4 bases and J 5 bases; bases outside gene matches: 8. CDR1 is GTSNPN and CDR2 is SVGIG in the germline V gene (reference sequence). The CDR3 loop spans 16 amino acids. The CDR3 is CAWIPTSGRSTGELFF. In DNA, the CDR3 is TGTGCCTGGATCCCGACTAGCGGGAGATCAACCGGGGAGCTGTTTTTT.

This sequence joins TRBV5-1 and TRBJ2-7; 10 bases fit TRBD1. The J segment lost 1 base and the V segment lost 3 bases, leaving 4 bases of the junction unmatched. Germline CDR1 is SGHRS and CDR2 is YFSETQ. The CDR3 totals 15 residues. CDR3 protein: CASSSGTGVSYEQYF. For the CDR3, the DNA is TGCGCCAGCAGCTCCGGGACAGGGGTATCCTACGAGCAGTACTTC.

V and J are TRBV7-8 and TRBJ2-7; a weak D match, TRBD2 (5 bases). The CDR3 has 17 residues. Germline V gene sequence: CDR1 SGHVS, CDR2 FQNEAQ. The germline V and J ends were trimmed by 3 bases and 0 bases, with 18 bases remaining between them. This CDR3 is CASSLARARGGSYEQYF. In nucleotides, the CDR3 is TGTGCCAGCAGCTTGGCCCGGGCCCGAGGAGGCTCCTACGAGCAGTACTTC.

The sample holds a few counts of this clone. The V gene is TRBV5-1, the J gene TRBJ2-7; D is possibly TRBD1 (5 bases). Germline CDR1 SGHRS, CDR2 YFSETQ. V dropped 0 bases and J dropped 3 bases, with 10 bases sitting between them. CDR3 length: 14 amino acids. CDR3 nucleotide sequence: TGCGCCAGCAGCTTGGTTCAGGGAAACTACGAGCAGTACTTC. Its translation is CASSLVQGNYEQYF.

In regard to this clone: The junction departs from germline at one end; a sequencing error may be responsible. Other DNA sequences in the same sample also yield this CDR3. In DNA, the CDR3 is TGCAGTGCTAGTGGGGGACAGGTCGGCACAGATACACAGTATTTT. Its protein is CSASGGQVGTDTQYF. V is TRBV20-1 and J is TRBJ2-3, with 8 nucleotides matching TRBD1. CDR1 and CDR2 from the germline V gene are DFQATT and SNEGSKA (reference sequence). The CDR3 loop spans 15 amino acids.

This sequence joins TRBV5-1 and TRBJ2-2, with D unclear. From germline, CDR1 is SGHRS and CDR2 YFSETQ. Trimming shortened V by 1 base and J by 5 bases, and 9 bases separated the two germline ends. This CDR3 is 14 amino acids long. The CDR3 nucleotides read TGCGCCAGCAGCTTGATTGAGGTTACCGGGGAGCTGTTTTTT. Its translation is CASSLIEVTGELFF.

This clone was seen only a few times. The chain is built from TRBV6-1 and TRBJ1-1; perhaps TRBD1 as D (5 bases). Germline V gene data show CDR1 as MNHNS and CDR2 as SASEGT. The CDR3 extends over 15 amino acids. The ends were cut back, 7 bases at V and 1 base at J, with 16 bases in the middle. CDR3 loop: CASKRAGPTNTEAFF. The CDR3 coding sequence is TGTGCCAGCAAGCGAGCGGGACCCACGAACACTGAAGCTTTCTTT.

This clone has a count of ten or more. A much larger clone sits a single nucleotide away, making a read error possible. The same CDR3 also results from other DNA sequences found in this sample. The chain joins TRBV7-9 to TRBJ1-2; no reliable D call. The CDR3 consists of 12 residues. The V gene lost 5 bases and the J gene lost 2 bases, with 6 bases spanning the gap. Germline V gene data show CDR1 as SEHNR and CDR2 as FQNEAQ (reference sequence). The CDR3 spells CASSPDNYGYTF. CDR3 sequence (DNA): TGTGCCAGCAGCCCGGACAACTATGGCTACACCTTC.

V gene TRBV6-1 combines with J gene TRBJ2-5, with TRBD1 matching 7 bases. V lost 4 bases to trimming and J lost 2 bases; unmatched junction nucleotides: 16. CDR1 is MNHNS, CDR2 SASEGT, per germline. The length of the CDR3 is 18 residues. CDR3 sequence (DNA): TGTGCCAGCAGTGGTACCGGACAGGCGATGCCCAGTCAAGAGACCCAGTACTTC. Protein: CASSGTGQAMPSQETQYF.

There are a few counts of this clone. The chain is built from TRBV28 and TRBJ2-3; TRBD2 agrees at 7 bases. Trimming took 3 bases from V and 1 from J; bases not matched to a gene: 4. The germline gives CDR1 MDHEN, CDR2 SYDVKM. The CDR3 spans 15 residues. The CDR3 DNA is TGTGCCAGCAGTTTCCCTCTAGCGGGCACAGATACGCAGTATTTT. It codes for CASSFPLAGTDTQYF. Filled out from reference TRBV28 and TRBJ2-3, the complete variable domain reads DVKVTQSSRYLVKRTGEKVFLECVQDMDHENMFWYRQDPGLGLRLIYFSYDVKMKEKGDIPEGYSVSREKKERFSLILESASTNQTSMYLCASSFPLAGTDTQYFGPGTRLTVL.

This clone is classed as medium-sized. V usage is TRBV9 and J usage is TRBJ2-3; D gene uncertain. Germline-derived CDR1 and CDR2 are SGDLS and YYNGEE. The CDR3 extends over 14 amino acids. The V end lost 0 bases, the J end lost 3 bases, and 8 bases lay between the germline ends. The CDR3 loop reads CASSVVSVTDTQYF. The CDR3 coding sequence is TGTGCCAGCAGCGTAGTTTCAGTAACAGATACGCAGTATTTT. The full variable domain, completed using reference TRBV9 and TRBJ2-3, is DSGVTQTPKHLITATGQRVTLRCSPRSGDLSVYWYQQSLDQGLQFLIQYYNGEERAKGNILERFSAQQFPDLHSELNLSSLELGDSALYFCASSVVSVTDTQYFGPGTRLTVL.

The gene calls are TRBV7-2 and TRBJ1-5; a possible D gene is TRBD1 (5 bases). Trimming removed 1 base at V and 7 bases at J, with 8 bases between. The CDR3 is 13 residues long. Germline V gene sequence: CDR1 SGHTA, CDR2 FQGNSA. The DNA of the CDR3 is TGTGCCAGCAGCTTAGGAGGGGAGCAGCCCCAGCATTTT. Its protein product is CASSLGGEQPQHF.

There are many counts of this clone. The rearrangement links TRBV7-9 to TRBJ2-3; weak D call: TRBD1 (6 bases). Trimming removed 1 base from V and 4 bases from J, with 9 bases in between. This CDR3 is built from 14 residues. The germline V gene has CDR1 SEHNR and CDR2 FQNEAQ (reference sequence). This CDR3 reads CASSLEGVADTQYF. The CDR3 DNA follows: TGTGCCAGCAGCTTAGAGGGGGTGGCAGATACGCAGTATTTT. Together with reference TRBV7-9 and TRBJ2-3, the CDR3 gives the full variable domain: DTGVSQNPRHKITKRGQNVTFRCDPISEHNRLYWYRQTLGQGPEFLTYFQNEAQLEKSRLLSDRFSAERPKGSFSTLEIQRTEQGDSAMYLCASSLEGVADTQYFGPGTRLTVL.

The rearrangement joins TRBV20-1 to TRBJ2-7; D remains unclear. Germline assignment: CDR1 DFQATT and CDR2 SNEGSKA (reference sequence). The CDR3 extends over 11 amino acids. Trimming pared 3 bases from V and 6 bases from J, leaving 9 bases between. Here the CDR3 reads CSASDVREQYF. In DNA form, the CDR3 reads TGCAGTGCTAGTGATGTTCGCGAGCAGTACTTC.

This clone has a handful of counts. The chain links TRBV7-9 to TRBJ2-5; 13 bases align to TRBD2. The junction had 5 bases not matched to a gene; V was cut back by 5 bases and J by 2 bases. Germline V gives CDR1 SEHNR, CDR2 FQNEAQ (reference sequence). The CDR3 is 16 amino acids. The CDR3 coding sequence is TGTGCCAGCAGCCCGGGGACTAGCGGGAAACAAGAGACCCAGTACTTC. Protein sequence: CASSPGTSGKQETQYF.

This clone showed up just a few times. V gene TRBV7-9 combines with J gene TRBJ1-2, with D unclear. The ends were cut back, 4 bases at V and 8 bases at J, with 17 bases in the middle. Germline V gene lookup returns CDR1 SEHNR and CDR2 FQNEAQ (reference sequence). The CDR3 runs to 14 residues. CDR3 residues: CASSSSAPSGGYTF. DNA for the CDR3: TGTGCCAGCAGCTCCTCGGCACCATCAGGCGGCTACACCTTC. Complete variable domain (other parts from reference TRBV7-9 and TRBJ1-2): DTGVSQNPRHKITKRGQNVTFRCDPISEHNRLYWYRQTLGQGPEFLTYFQNEAQLEKSRLLSDRFSAERPKGSFSTLEIQRTEQGDSAMYLCASSSSAPSGGYTFGSGTRLTVV.

The chain carries TRBV6-2 or TRBV6-3 and TRBJ1-4, with unresolved D. V was pared by 5 bases and J by 1 base, with 14 bases between. CDR1 and CDR2 from the germline V gene are MNHEY and SVGEGT. CDR3 length: 16 amino acids. The CDR3 nucleotides read TGTGCCAGCAGTCCCAGGCACAGCGAAACTAATGAAAAACTGTTTTTT. Translating gives CASSPRHSETNEKLFF.

In this sample, this clone turned up a few times. The V and J genes are TRBV7-8 and TRBJ2-5, with D hard to call. Germline V gene data show CDR1 as SGHVS and CDR2 as FQNEAQ. The CDR3 contains 12 residues. The V end was cut by 1 base, the J end by 5 bases, with 5 bases between. The chain's CDR3 is CASSLVSETQYF. The CDR3 nucleotides are TGTGCCAGCAGCTTAGTATCGGAGACCCAGTACTTC.

This clone was counted a few times. This chain links TRBV10-1 with TRBJ2-7, with D uncertain. Looked up from germline, CDR1 is WNHNN and CDR2 is SYGVQD (reference sequence). V lost 3 bases to trimming and J lost 3 bases, with 15 bases between them. The CDR3 extends over 15 amino acids. The CDR3 spells CASSEGRGTFYEQYF. The CDR3 nucleotides are TGCGCCAGCAGTGAAGGCCGAGGAACCTTCTACGAGCAGTACTTC.

The J gene is TRBJ1-2, the V gene TRBV20-1, with TRBD1 identical over 7 bases. CDR3 length equals 14 residues. V lost 3 bases and J lost 6; bases outside the gene matches: 10. Germline assignment: CDR1 DFQATT and CDR2 SNEGSKA (reference sequence). Here the CDR3 reads CSASLRQGSHGYTF. The CDR3 nucleotides are TGCAGTGCTAGTCTGCGACAGGGTTCCCATGGCTACACCTTC.

This clone was observed a handful of times. This chain joins TRBV7-9 and TRBJ2-7; no firm D call. CDR1 is SEHNR and CDR2 is FQNEAQ in the germline V gene (reference sequence). The CDR3 has 12 amino acids. Trimming shortened V by 5 bases and J by 3 bases, and 8 bases separated the two germline ends. The CDR3: CASSPQNYEQYF. DNA for the CDR3: TGTGCCAGCAGCCCACAGAACTACGAGCAGTACTTC.

This clone was found a few times. This rearrangement joins TRBV24-1 to TRBJ2-7, with a tentative D call TRBD2 (6 bases). V was clipped by 1 base and J by 4 bases, with 19 bases between them. Germline V gives CDR1 KGHDR, CDR2 SFDVKD. The length of the CDR3 is 17 residues. DNA of the CDR3: TGTGCCACCAGTGATTTCGGAGGGAGAAGGTCGTGGTACGAGCAGTACTTC. Amino acids: CATSDFGGRRSWYEQYF.

This clone has just a few counts. The V gene is TRBV6-1, the J gene TRBJ2-3; 11 bases line up with TRBD2. V shed 6 bases and J 1 base; nucleotides not matched to a gene: 3. The CDR3 totals 15 residues. Germline V lookup: CDR1 MNHNS, CDR2 SASEGT. CDR3 residues: CASRPSGGRTDTQYF. The CDR3 region has the DNA TGTGCCAGCAGACCTAGCGGGGGGCGCACAGATACGCAGTATTTT.

Judged by abundance, this clone is medium-sized. The CDR3 spells CASSQGQGEAFF. The CDR3, as DNA: TGTGCCAGCAGCCAAGGACAGGGAGAAGCTTTCTTT. The chain is built from TRBV3-1 and TRBJ1-1, with TRBD1 identical over 7 bases. The CDR3 is 12 amino acids. Germline V gene data show CDR1 as LGHDT and CDR2 as YNNKEL (reference sequence). With 1 base clipped from V and 8 bases from J, the junction kept 1 base outside the gene matches. Variable domain in full (rest from reference TRBV3-1 and TRBJ1-1): DTAVSQTPKYLVTQMGNDKSIKCEQNLGHDTMYWYKQDSKKFLKIMFSYNNKELIINETVPNRFSPKSPDKAHLNLHINSLELGDSAVYFCASSQGQGEAFFGQGTRLTVV.

Sample share makes this clone large. The J gene is TRBJ2-3, the V gene TRBV6-5; D may match TRBD1 or TRBD2 (5 bases each). The CDR3 totals 18 residues. V was pared by 4 bases and J by 4 bases, with 24 bases between. Germline V gene sequence: CDR1 MNHEY, CDR2 SVGAGI. CDR3 coding DNA: TGTGCCAGCAGTTTCGGAATGGGGGACCAGAGCTTATCAGATACGCAGTATTTT. Its translation is CASSFGMGDQSLSDTQYF.

The table lists this clone with a few counts. The chain combines TRBV27 with TRBJ2-2; D is uncertain. This CDR3 has 14 residues. Germline V gene lookup returns CDR1 MNHEY and CDR2 SMNVEV (reference sequence). V lost 3 bases and J lost 1, with 6 bases in between. This chain's CDR3 is CASSFLENTGELFF. The DNA for the CDR3 is TGTGCCAGCAGTTTCCTGGAGAACACCGGGGAGCTGTTTTTT.

V gene TRBV11-2 combines with J gene TRBJ1-1; D gene unclear. Germline loops: CDR1 SGHAT, CDR2 FQNNGV. V was cut by 4 bases and J by 1 base, with 7 bases left in between. The CDR3 sequence is 13 residues long. The CDR3: CASSYTQNTEAFF. As DNA, the CDR3 is TGTGCCAGCAGCTACACTCAGAACACTGAAGCTTTCTTT.